Below, 11 T cell receptor beta chains from the same sample are listed, as sequenced in a study of OX40 agonist ivuxolimab in advanced cancers. Library preparation employed the immunoSEQ multiplex PCR assay. Imported from immuneACCESS, the table was reduced by TCRdb to in-frame sequences with V and J called. These copies leave out some clones; in studies compared against another copy, an unresolved V gene accounts for under half, and the cause of the remainder is not known. This sample has tens of thousands of clones in its table, and around 85% of those were observed once. About 1.8% of the sample belongs to the ten largest clones. The sample consisted of CD4+ or CD8+ T cells sorted from blood, taken in a trial of the OX40 agonist ivuxolimab. The source of these receptors is an adult with an advanced solid tumor such as melanoma, head and neck, liver or kidney cancer.

The chain employs TRBV19 and TRBJ1-1, with TRBD1 identical over 7 bases. V shed 3 bases, J shed 1 base, and the junction held 5 bases outside the gene matches. Germline V gene lookup returns CDR1 LNHDA and CDR2 SQIVND (reference sequence). This CDR3 contains 15 residues. In DNA, the CDR3 is TGTGCCAGTAGTATGGGAGGGGGCGCGAACACTGAAGCTTTCTTT. Protein: CASSMGGGANTEAFF.

This sequence joins TRBV29-1 and TRBJ1-1; a possible D gene is TRBD1 (6 bases). From germline, CDR1 is SQVTM and CDR2 ANQGSEA. V was trimmed by 1 base and J by 1 base, leaving 10 bases between them. The length of the CDR3 is 14 residues. CDR3 region: CSVEADRRNTEAFF. The CDR3 DNA is TGCAGCGTTGAAGCCGACAGGCGGAACACTGAAGCTTTCTTT.

The chain joins TRBV25-1 to TRBJ1-2, with D possibly TRBD1 on 6 matching bases. The CDR3 is 13 residues long. The germline V gene encodes CDR1 MGHDK and CDR2 SYGVNS. Trimming took 2 bases from V and 8 from J, leaving 12 bases between them. The CDR3 DNA follows: TGTGCCAGCAGTGAAATGGGGGGGCGCGGCTACACCTTC. It encodes CASSEMGGRGYTF.

The V call is TRBV19, the J call TRBJ2-1, with TRBD2 matching over 10 bases. The germline gives CDR1 LNHDA, CDR2 SQIVND (reference sequence). Trimming at V came to 2 bases and at J to 0 bases, leaving 4 bases not matched to a gene. This CDR3 is built from 17 residues. DNA for the CDR3: TGTGCCAGTAGTATAAGGTCTAGCGGGAGCTCCTACAATGAGCAGTTCTTC. Its translation is CASSIRSSGSSYNEQFF.

The chain joins TRBV6-1 to TRBJ1-2, with D hard to call. Germline V gene lookup returns CDR1 MNHNS and CDR2 SASEGT. This CDR3 is built from 13 residues. V was clipped by 3 bases and J by 8 bases, with 13 bases between them. The CDR3 here is CASSDKASRGYTF. CDR3 DNA sequence: TGTGCCAGCAGTGACAAAGCGTCGCGAGGCTACACCTTC.

CDR3 loop: CAISESLTGGAEKLFF. The CDR3, as DNA: TGTGCCATCAGTGAGTCTTTGACAGGCGGCGCTGAAAAACTGTTTTTT. The chain carries TRBV10-3 and TRBJ1-4, with D possibly being TRBD1 (6 bases). Germline loops: CDR1 ENHRY, CDR2 SYGVKD. This CDR3 comprises 16 residues. Trimming removed 0 bases at V and 7 bases at J, with 15 bases between.

This chain links TRBV7-6 with TRBJ2-2; 8 bases agree with TRBD1. V shed 3 bases and J 0 bases; nucleotides not matched to a gene: 6. The CDR3 is 17 amino acids. Germline V gives CDR1 SGHVS, CDR2 FNYEAQ. The CDR3 protein is CASSLGPTGANTGELFF. CDR3 DNA sequence: TGTGCCAGCAGCTTGGGGCCGACAGGGGCGAACACCGGGGAGCTGTTTTTT. Combining the CDR3 with reference TRBV7-6 and TRBJ2-2 gives the whole variable domain GAGVSQSPRYKVTKRGQDVALRCDPISGHVSLYWYRQALGQGPEFLTYFNYEAQQDKSGLPNDRFSAERPEGSISTLTIQRTEQRDSAMYRCASSLGPTGANTGELFFGEGSRLTVL.

The J gene is TRBJ2-7, the V gene TRBV18, with D possibly being TRBD2 (5 bases). This CDR3 is 12 amino acids long. From germline, CDR1 is KGHSH and CDR2 LQKENI. The V and J ends lost 3 bases and 4 bases respectively, with 7 bases between them. Here the CDR3 DNA reads TGTGCCAGCTCACCTGGCGGGTACGAGCAGTACTTC. It translates to CASSPGGYEQYF.

V gene TRBV19 combines with J gene TRBJ1-1; 10 nucleotides line up with TRBD1. Germline lookup yields CDR1 LNHDA and CDR2 SQIVND (reference sequence). V lost 4 bases to trimming and J lost 7 bases; unmatched junction nucleotides: 18. There are 18 residues in the CDR3. The CDR3 is CASSTPPGTGVVWGEAFF. The CDR3 nucleotides read TGTGCCAGTAGTACGCCTCCCGGGACAGGGGTCGTATGGGGTGAAGCTTTCTTT.

The rearrangement links TRBV25-1 to TRBJ2-5, with 9 bases lining up with TRBD2. The CDR3 contains 15 residues. The V and J ends lost 4 bases and 2 bases, in that order; junction bases with no gene match: 5. Germline loops: CDR1 MGHDK, CDR2 SYGVNS. CDR3 sequence: CASSVSGGSQETQYF. The CDR3 bases are TGTGCCAGCAGTGTCAGCGGGGGGTCTCAAGAGACCCAGTACTTC.

The rearrangement links TRBV28 to TRBJ1-1; tentatively, D is TRBD1 (5 bases). With 2 bases removed from V and 11 bases from J, the gap between germline ends came to 9 bases. From germline, CDR1 is MDHEN and CDR2 SYDVKM. The CDR3 length is 11 residues. The CDR3 DNA follows: TGTGCCAGCAGTTTACAGGGCGCGGCTTTCTTT. Its protein is CASSLQGAAFF.